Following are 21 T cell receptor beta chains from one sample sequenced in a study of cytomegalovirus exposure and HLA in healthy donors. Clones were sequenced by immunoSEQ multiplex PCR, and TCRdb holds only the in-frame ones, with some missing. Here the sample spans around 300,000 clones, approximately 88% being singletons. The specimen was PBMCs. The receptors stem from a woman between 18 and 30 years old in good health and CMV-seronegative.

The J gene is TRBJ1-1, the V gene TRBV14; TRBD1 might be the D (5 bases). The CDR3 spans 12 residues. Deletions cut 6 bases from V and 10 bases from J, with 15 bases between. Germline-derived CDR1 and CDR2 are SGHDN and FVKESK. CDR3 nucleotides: TGTGCCAGCAGTGGCTCCGGGACTAGAGCTTTCTTT. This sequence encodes CASSGSGTRAFF.

The CDR3 here is CASSLSSGLAGDTGELFF. The DNA for the CDR3 is TGCGCCAGCAGCTTGTCTTCGGGACTAGCGGGAGACACCGGGGAGCTGTTTTTT. V gene TRBV5-1 combines with J gene TRBJ2-2, with 14 bases that match TRBD2. Germline assignment: CDR1 SGHRS and CDR2 YFSETQ. CDR3 size: 18 residues. Losses at the gene ends were 1 base for V and 3 bases for J; bases not matched to a gene: 5.

The CDR3 loop reads CASSSAGTSSRETQYF. The DNA for the CDR3 is TGTGCCAGCAGCTCGGCCGGGACTAGCAGCCGGGAGACCCAGTACTTC. The chain uses TRBV7-3 and TRBJ2-5; 9 bases fit TRBD2. Trimming cost V 4 bases and J 5 bases; bases outside gene matches: 11. Looked up from germline, CDR1 is SGHTA and CDR2 is FQGTGA. The CDR3 covers 16 residues.

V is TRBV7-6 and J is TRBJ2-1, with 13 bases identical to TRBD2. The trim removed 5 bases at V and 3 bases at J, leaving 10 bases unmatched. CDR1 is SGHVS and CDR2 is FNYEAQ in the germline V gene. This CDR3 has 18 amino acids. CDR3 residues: CASSGPGLAGFSYNEQFF. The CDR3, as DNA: TGTGCCAGCAGCGGCCCGGGACTAGCGGGATTCAGCTACAATGAGCAGTTCTTC.

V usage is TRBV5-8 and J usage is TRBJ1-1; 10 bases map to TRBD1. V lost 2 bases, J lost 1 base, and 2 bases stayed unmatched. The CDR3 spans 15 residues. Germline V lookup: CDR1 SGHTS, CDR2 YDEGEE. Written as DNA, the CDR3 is TGTGCCAGCAGCTTAGGACAGGGGGGGAACACTGAAGCTTTCTTT. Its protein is CASSLGQGGNTEAFF.

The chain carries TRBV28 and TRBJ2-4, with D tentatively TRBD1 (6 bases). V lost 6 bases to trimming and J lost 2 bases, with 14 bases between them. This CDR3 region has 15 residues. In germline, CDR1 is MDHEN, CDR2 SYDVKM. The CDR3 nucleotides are TGTGCCAGCAGCCCCGGGACACTTACCAAAAACATTCAGTACTTC. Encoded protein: CASSPGTLTKNIQYF. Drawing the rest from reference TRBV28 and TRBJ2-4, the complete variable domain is DVKVTQSSRYLVKRTGEKVFLECVQDMDHENMFWYRQDPGLGLRLIYFSYDVKMKEKGDIPEGYSVSREKKERFSLILESASTNQTSMYLCASSPGTLTKNIQYFGAGTRLSVL.

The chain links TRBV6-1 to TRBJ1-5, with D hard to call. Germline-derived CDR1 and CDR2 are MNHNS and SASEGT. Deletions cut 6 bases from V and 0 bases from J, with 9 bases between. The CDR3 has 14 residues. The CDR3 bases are TGTGCCAGCAGACCGAGCGGTAGCAATCAGCCCCAGCATTTT. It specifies CASRPSGSNQPQHF.

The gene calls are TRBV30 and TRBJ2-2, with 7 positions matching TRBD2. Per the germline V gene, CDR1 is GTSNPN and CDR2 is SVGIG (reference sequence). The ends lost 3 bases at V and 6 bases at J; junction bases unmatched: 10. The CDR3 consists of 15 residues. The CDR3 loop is CAWRYGREDSGELFF. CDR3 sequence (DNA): TGTGCCTGGAGGTATGGACGGGAGGATTCCGGGGAGCTGTTTTTT.

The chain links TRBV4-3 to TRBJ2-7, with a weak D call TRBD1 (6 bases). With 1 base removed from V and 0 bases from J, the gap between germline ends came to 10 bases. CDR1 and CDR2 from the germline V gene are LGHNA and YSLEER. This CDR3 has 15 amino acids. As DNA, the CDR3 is TGCGCCAGCAGCCAAGGCCGGGACACCTCCTACGAGCAGTACTTC. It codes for CASSQGRDTSYEQYF.

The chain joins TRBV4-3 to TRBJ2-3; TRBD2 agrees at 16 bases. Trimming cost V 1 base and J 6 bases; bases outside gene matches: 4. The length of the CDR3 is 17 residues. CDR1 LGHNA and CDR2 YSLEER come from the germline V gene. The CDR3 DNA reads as TGCGCCAGCAGCCAAGCCAAGGGACTAGCGGGAGGGGATACGCAGTATTTT. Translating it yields CASSQAKGLAGGDTQYF.

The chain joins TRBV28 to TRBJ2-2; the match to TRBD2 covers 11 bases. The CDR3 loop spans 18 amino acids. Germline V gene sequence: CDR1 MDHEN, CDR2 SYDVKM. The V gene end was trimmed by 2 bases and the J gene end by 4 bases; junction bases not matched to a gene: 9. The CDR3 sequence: CASSLVHLAGGSTGELFF. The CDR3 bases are TGTGCCAGCAGTTTAGTCCATCTAGCGGGAGGTTCCACCGGGGAGCTGTTTTTT.

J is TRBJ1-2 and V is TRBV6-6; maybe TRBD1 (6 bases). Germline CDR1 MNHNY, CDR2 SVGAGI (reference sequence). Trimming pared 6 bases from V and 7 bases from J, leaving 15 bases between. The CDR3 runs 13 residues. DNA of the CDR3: TGTGCCAGCAGCCCTAACAGGGAGGGTGGCTACACCTTC. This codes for CASSPNREGGYTF.

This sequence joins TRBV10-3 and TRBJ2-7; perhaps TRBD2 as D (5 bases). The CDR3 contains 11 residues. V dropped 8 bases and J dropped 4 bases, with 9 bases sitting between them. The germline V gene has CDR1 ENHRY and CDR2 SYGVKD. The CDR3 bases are TGTGCCATCGGGAGTGCTTACGAGCAGTACTTC. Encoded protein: CAIGSAYEQYF.

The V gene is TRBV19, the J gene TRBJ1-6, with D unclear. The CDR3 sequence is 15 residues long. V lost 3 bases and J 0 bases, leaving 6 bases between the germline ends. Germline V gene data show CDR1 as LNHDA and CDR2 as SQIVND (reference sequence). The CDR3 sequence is CASSISSSYNSPLHF. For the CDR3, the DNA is TGTGCCAGTAGTATTTCGAGCTCCTATAATTCACCCCTCCACTTT.

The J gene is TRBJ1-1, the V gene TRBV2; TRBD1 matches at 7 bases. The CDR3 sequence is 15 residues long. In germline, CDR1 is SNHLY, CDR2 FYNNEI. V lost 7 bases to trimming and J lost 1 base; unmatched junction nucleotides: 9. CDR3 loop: CASIGLGTENTEAFF. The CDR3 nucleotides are TGTGCCAGCATCGGCCTAGGGACAGAGAACACTGAAGCTTTCTTT.

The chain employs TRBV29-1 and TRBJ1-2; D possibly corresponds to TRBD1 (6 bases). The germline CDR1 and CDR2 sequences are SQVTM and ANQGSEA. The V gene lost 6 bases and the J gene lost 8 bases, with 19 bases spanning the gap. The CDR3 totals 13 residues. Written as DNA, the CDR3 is TGCAGCGTCCGGCGCACAGGGTTTTACGGCTACACCTTC. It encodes CSVRRTGFYGYTF.

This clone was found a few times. This chain's CDR3 is CASGFTGTGELFF. The CDR3 DNA follows: TGTGCTAGTGGTTTTACAGGGACCGGGGAGCTGTTTTTT. The chain is built from TRBV12-5 and TRBJ2-2; tentatively, D is TRBD1 (6 bases). CDR1 is LGHNT and CDR2 is FRNRAP in the germline V gene. This CDR3 is 13 amino acids long. V lost 3 bases, J lost 5 bases, and 7 bases lay in between. Supplemented by reference TRBV12-5 and TRBJ2-2, the full variable domain reads DARVTQTPRHKVTEMGQEVTMRCQPILGHNTVFWYRQTMMQGLELLAYFRNRAPLDDSGMPKDRFSAEMPDATLATLKIQPSEPRDSAVYFCASGFTGTGELFFGEGSRLTVL.

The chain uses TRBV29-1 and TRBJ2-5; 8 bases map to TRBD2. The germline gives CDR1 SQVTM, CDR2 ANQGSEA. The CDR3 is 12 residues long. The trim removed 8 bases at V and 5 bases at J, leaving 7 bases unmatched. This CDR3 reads CSTQAGEETQYF. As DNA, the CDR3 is TGCAGCACACAAGCGGGAGAGGAGACCCAGTACTTC.

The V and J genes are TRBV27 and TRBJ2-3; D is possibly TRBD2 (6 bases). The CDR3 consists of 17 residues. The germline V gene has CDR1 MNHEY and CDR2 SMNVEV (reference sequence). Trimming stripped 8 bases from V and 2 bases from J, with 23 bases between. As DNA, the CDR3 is TGTGCCAGCTCATCAACGGCGGGGAGTAGCGACACAGATACGCAGTATTTT. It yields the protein CASSSTAGSSDTDTQYF.

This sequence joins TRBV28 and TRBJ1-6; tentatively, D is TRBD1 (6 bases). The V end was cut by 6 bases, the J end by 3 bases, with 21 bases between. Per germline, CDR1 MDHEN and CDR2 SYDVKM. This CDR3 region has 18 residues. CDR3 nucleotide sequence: TGTGCCAGCAGCCGGATCAACTTTGGGGGCGACTATAATTCACCCCTCCACTTT. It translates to CASSRINFGGDYNSPLHF.

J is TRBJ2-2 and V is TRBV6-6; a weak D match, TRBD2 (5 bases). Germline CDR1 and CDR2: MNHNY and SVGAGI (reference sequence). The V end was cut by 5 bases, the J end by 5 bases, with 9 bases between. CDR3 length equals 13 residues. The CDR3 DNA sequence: TGTGCCAGCAGTAACCGGGGAACCGGGGAGCTGTTTTTT. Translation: CASSNRGTGELFF.